The 11 T cell receptor beta chains in this list originate from one sample, sequenced in a study of blood T cell repertoires in COVID-19. Clones were sequenced by immunoSEQ multiplex PCR, and TCRdb holds only the in-frame ones, with some missing. Here the sample spans about 280,000 clones, around 86% being singletons. Sequenced input: peripheral blood. These receptors all come from a woman between 25 and 40 years old with active or convalescent COVID-19.

Note on this clone: The junction does not match germline at one end; this may be a read error. The chain links TRBV6-6 to TRBJ2-3; 8 bases line up with TRBD1. The germline CDR1 and CDR2 sequences are MNHNY and SVGAGI (reference sequence). This CDR3 comprises 13 residues. As DNA, the CDR3 is TGTGCCAGCAGTGCAACCGGGACAGGTACGCAGTATTTT. Its protein product is CASSATGTGTQYF.

The chain joins TRBV7-2 to TRBJ2-3; D call uncertain. This CDR3 comprises 14 residues. With 1 base removed from V and 2 bases from J, the gap between germline ends came to 7 bases. Germline CDR1 and CDR2: SGHTA and FQGNSA. The CDR3 here is CASSLVISTDTQYF. The CDR3 DNA sequence: TGTGCCAGCAGCTTAGTAATATCCACAGATACGCAGTATTTT.

The chain recombines TRBV21-1 with TRBJ1-2; the table calls TRBD1, which could not be checked here. TRBV21-1 is marked as a pseudogene. The CDR3 has 17 amino acids. CDR3 sequence (DNA): TGTGCCAGCAGCAGGCAGAGGGGGTACTCACTGTACTATGGCTACACCTTC. It yields the protein CASSRQRGYSLYYGYTF.

The CDR3 protein is CASSPMRGWTDTQYF. The CDR3 coding sequence is TGTGCCAGCAGCCCCATGAGGGGGTGGACAGATACGCAGTATTTT. V and J are TRBV7-2 and TRBJ2-3; tentatively, D is TRBD1 (6 bases). CDR3 length: 15 amino acids. CDR1 is SGHTA and CDR2 is FQGNSA in the germline V gene. The V gene lost 5 bases and the J gene lost 3 bases, with 15 bases spanning the gap.

The rearrangement links TRBV7-3 to TRBJ1-1; TRBD1 matches 8 bases. Germline lookup yields CDR1 SGHTA and CDR2 FQGTGA. Trimming took 4 bases from V and 6 from J; bases not matched to a gene: 7. The CDR3 has 14 residues. CDR3 loop: CASSYSGQGAEAFF. CDR3 sequence (DNA): TGTGCCAGCAGCTACTCAGGACAGGGCGCTGAAGCTTTCTTT. The entire variable domain, with the rest obtained from reference TRBV7-3 and TRBJ1-1, is as follows: GAGVSQTPSNKVTEKGKYVELRCDPISGHTALYWYRQSLGQGPEFLIYFQGTGAADDSGLPNDRFFAVRPEGSVSTLKIQRTERGDSAVYLCASSYSGQGAEAFFGQGTRLTVV.

The V gene is TRBV12-3 or TRBV12-4, the J gene TRBJ2-1, with D hard to call. V was trimmed by 2 bases and J by 7 bases, leaving 6 bases between them. CDR3 length: 12 residues. CDR3 DNA sequence: TGTGCCAGCAGTTTATCCCAAAATGAGCAGTTCTTC. It translates to CASSLSQNEQFF.

The chain is built from TRBV7-9 and TRBJ1-6, with 12 nucleotides matching TRBD1. The CDR3 has 14 residues. J gave up 10 bases and V 5 bases, and 3 bases lay outside the gene matches. The germline gives CDR1 SEHNR, CDR2 FQNEAQ (reference sequence). CDR3 sequence (DNA): TGTGCCAGCAGCCCCGGGACAGGGGGCTCACCCCTCCACTTT. It translates to CASSPGTGGSPLHF.

This chain uses TRBV18 with TRBJ2-5; TRBD2 is a possible D gene (5 bases). With 3 bases removed from V and 0 bases from J, the gap between germline ends came to 8 bases. CDR3 length: 14 amino acids. Germline-derived CDR1 and CDR2 are KGHSH and LQKENI. The CDR3 DNA reads as TGTGCCAGCTCACCCGGGATCTACCAAGAGACCCAGTACTTC. Its protein product is CASSPGIYQETQYF. Drawing the rest from reference TRBV18 and TRBJ2-5, the complete variable domain is NAGVMQNPRHLVRRRGQEARLRCSPMKGHSHVYWYRQLPEEGLKFMVYLQKENIIDESGMPKERFSAEFPKEGPSILRIQQVVRGDSAAYFCASSPGIYQETQYFGPGTRLLVL.

The V gene is TRBV5-5, the J gene TRBJ1-2; 7 bases fit TRBD1. The CDR3 length is 13 residues. V lost 1 base to trimming and J lost 3 bases; unmatched junction nucleotides: 0. Per the germline V gene, CDR1 is SGHKS and CDR2 is YYEKEE (reference sequence). The CDR3 bases are TGTGCCAGCAGCTTGACAGGGGACTATGGCTACACCTTC. Protein: CASSLTGDYGYTF.

This sequence joins TRBV7-6 and TRBJ2-3; TRBD2 is a possible D gene (5 bases). Germline V gene lookup returns CDR1 SGHVS and CDR2 FNYEAQ. The CDR3 runs 13 residues. V was trimmed by 5 bases and J by 6 bases, leaving 12 bases between them. CDR3 in DNA: TGTGCCAGCAGCCCGGACTCTCTGGATACGCAGTATTTT. Amino acid sequence: CASSPDSLDTQYF. The entire variable domain, with the rest obtained from reference TRBV7-6 and TRBJ2-3, is as follows: GAGVSQSPRYKVTKRGQDVALRCDPISGHVSLYWYRQALGQGPEFLTYFNYEAQQDKSGLPNDRFSAERPEGSISTLTIQRTEQRDSAMYRCASSPDSLDTQYFGPGTRLTVL.

V usage is TRBV20-1 and J usage is TRBJ2-1, with D possibly matching TRBD2 (6 bases). This CDR3 has 18 residues. V lost 3 bases and J 4 bases, leaving 25 bases between the germline ends. Looked up from germline, CDR1 is DFQATT and CDR2 is SNEGSKA (reference sequence). The CDR3 loop is CSASQTGGFTFLYNEQFF. The DNA for the CDR3 is TGCAGTGCTAGTCAGACCGGGGGTTTTACATTCCTTTACAATGAGCAGTTCTTC.